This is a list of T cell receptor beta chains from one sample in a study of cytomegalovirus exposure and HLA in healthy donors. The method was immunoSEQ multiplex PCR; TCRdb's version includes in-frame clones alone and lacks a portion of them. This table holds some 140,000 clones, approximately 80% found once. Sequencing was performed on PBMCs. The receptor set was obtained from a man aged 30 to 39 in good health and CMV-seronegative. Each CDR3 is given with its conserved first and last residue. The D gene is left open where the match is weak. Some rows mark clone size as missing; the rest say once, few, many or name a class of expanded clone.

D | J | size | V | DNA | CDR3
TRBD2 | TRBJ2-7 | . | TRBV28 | TGTGCCAGCAGTTCCACGGGACTAGCGGGTTCCTACGAGCAGTACTTC | CASSSTGLAGSYEQYF
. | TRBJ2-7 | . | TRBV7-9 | TGTGCCAGCAGCCCGACCGGGTACGAGCAGTACTTC | CASSPTGYEQYF
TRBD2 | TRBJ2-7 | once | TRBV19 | TGTGCCAGTAGTAAAACGACTAGCGGGAGTTACGAGCAGTACTTC | CASSKTTSGSYEQYF
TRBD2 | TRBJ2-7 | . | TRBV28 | TGTGCCAGCAGAGAACTAGCGGGAGGCTTGGGAGAGCAGTACTTC | CASRELAGGLGEQYF
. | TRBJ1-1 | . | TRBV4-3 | TGCGCCAGCAGCCGGGCCGAAGGGGCAGGGGATAACACTGAAGCTTTCTTT | CASSRAEGAGDNTEAFF
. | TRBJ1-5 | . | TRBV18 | TGTGCCAGCTCACCAGCGGGGGGGCGCAATCAGCCCCAGCATTTT | CASSPAGGRNQPQHF
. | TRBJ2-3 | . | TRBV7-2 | TGTGCCAGCAGCGCCTCTAGCGGAGGGGGGCCAGATACGCAGTATTTT | CASSASSGGGPDTQYF
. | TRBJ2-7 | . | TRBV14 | TGTGCCAGCAGCCAAGGCTCCACTAGTAGCTACGAGCAGTACTTC | CASSQGSTSSYEQYF
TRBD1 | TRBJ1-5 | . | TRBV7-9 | TGTGCCAGCAGTCCCACAGGGGGAAATCAGCCCCAGCATTTT | CASSPTGGNQPQHF
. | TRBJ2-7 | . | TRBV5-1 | TGCGCCAGCAGCTCCGGGCGACAGTCCCTCTCCTACGAGCAGTACTTC | CASSSGRQSLSYEQYF
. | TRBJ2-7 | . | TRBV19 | TGTGCCAGTAACCCCGGACCCCATAGCGGTGAGCAGTACTTC | CASNPGPHSGEQYF
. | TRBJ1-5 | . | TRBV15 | TGTGCCACCAGCAGAGAGGAGAGTCAGCCCCAGCATTTT | CATSREESQPQHF
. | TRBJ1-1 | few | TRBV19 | TGTGCCAGTAGTATAGGACATCCCAAGTCTGAAGCTTTCTTT | CASSIGHPKSEAFF
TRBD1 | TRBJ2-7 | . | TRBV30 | TGTGCCTGGAGTGGAGGGGGCGGGGAGCAGTACTTC | CAWSGGGGEQYF
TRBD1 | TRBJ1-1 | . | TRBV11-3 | TGTGCCAGCAGCTCAATGACAGGGCCCGAAGCTTTCTTT | CASSSMTGPEAFF
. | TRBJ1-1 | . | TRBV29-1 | TGCAGCGGTAGAAAGACAGCAATGAACACTGAAGCTTTCTTT | CSGRKTAMNTEAFF
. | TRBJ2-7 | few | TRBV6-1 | TGTGCCAGCAGGGACAACTACGAGCAGTACTTC | CASRDNYEQYF
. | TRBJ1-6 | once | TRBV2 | TGTGCCAGCAGTGACAGGGCAGCACCCAATTCACCCCTCCACTTT | CASSDRAAPNSPLHF
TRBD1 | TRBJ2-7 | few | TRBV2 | TGTGCCAGCCACCTGACAGGGGAAGAGCAGTACTTC | CASHLTGEEQYF
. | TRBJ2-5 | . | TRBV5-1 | TGCGCCAGCAGGCTGGACAGCCAAGAGACCCAGTACTTC | CASRLDSQETQYF
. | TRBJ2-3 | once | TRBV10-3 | TGTGCCATCAGTGAGAAGAGACAATCCGTCACAGATACGCAGTATTTT | CAISEKRQSVTDTQYF
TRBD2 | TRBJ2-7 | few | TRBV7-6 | TGTGCCAGCAGCTTAGGGACTAGCGGGAGGGTTGTGTACTTC | CASSLGTSGRVVYF